This T cell receptor (beta chain) appears in the sequencing data of a study of shared clonotypes between healthy human individuals. Germline CDR1 and CDR2: SGHRS and YFSETQ. This CDR3 spans 16 amino acids. V shed 0 bases and J 1 base; nucleotides not matched to a gene: 5. Study-wide findings and caveats: Non-shared clonotypes displayed generation probabilities falling below those of clonotypes present in all four donors. Clonotype sharing across a few donors was observed for approximately 5% of naive CD4 clonotypes.

Remarks on this clone: Its cognate antigen is unknown.

Repertoires were generated with immunoSEQ multiplex PCR, while TCRdb's copy carries only in-frame clones and drops some. The repertoire holds under 200,000 clones, with 90% to 95% as singletons. A CD45RA-negative memory subset and a CD45RA+ naive subset were separated from the CD4+ cells. The V and J genes are TRBV5-1 and TRBJ2-7, with TRBD2 matching over 9 bases. The sequenced sample consisted of naive CD4+ T cells sorted from blood. Subset: CD45RA+ positively selected. The receptor was derived from a woman aged 25 to 45 in good health. CDR3 nucleotides: TGCGCCAGCAGCTTGGGGCTAGCGGGACTTTCCTACGAGCAGTACTTC. It yields the protein CASSLGLAGLSYEQYF.